This T cell receptor (beta chain) was captured in a study of PD-L1 blockade in urothelial cancer. Overall study context: Across blood samples, T cells had a median count of 141,255. General observations from the study: A pretreatment blood TCR clonality that fell below the median predicted better progression-free and overall survival. Larger 3-week expansion of tumor-associated blood clones was seen in durable-benefit patients.

The germline gives CDR1 SQVTM, CDR2 ANQGSEA. J lost 7 bases, V lost 7 bases, and 7 bases had no gene match. CDR3 size: 12 residues. Specified time point: pretreatment peripheral blood. Samples were collected from each patient before treatment and during treatment. Each patient gave between 1 and 8 of them in total. In regard to this clone: No antigen is known for it.

Produced via immunoSEQ multiplex PCR; TCRdb's table is partial and in-frame only. The sample holds tens of thousands of clones, around four fifths seen once. The rearrangement uses TRBV29-1 and TRBJ2-7, with TRBD1 matching 10 bases. This clonotype originated in a man in his forties with urothelial cancer. The sample here was PBMCs, taken around atezolizumab (anti-PD-L1) treatment. In DNA form, the CDR3 reads TGCAGCGGGAGACAGGGGGCAAAGGAGCAGTACTTC. Translation: CSGRQGAKEQYF.